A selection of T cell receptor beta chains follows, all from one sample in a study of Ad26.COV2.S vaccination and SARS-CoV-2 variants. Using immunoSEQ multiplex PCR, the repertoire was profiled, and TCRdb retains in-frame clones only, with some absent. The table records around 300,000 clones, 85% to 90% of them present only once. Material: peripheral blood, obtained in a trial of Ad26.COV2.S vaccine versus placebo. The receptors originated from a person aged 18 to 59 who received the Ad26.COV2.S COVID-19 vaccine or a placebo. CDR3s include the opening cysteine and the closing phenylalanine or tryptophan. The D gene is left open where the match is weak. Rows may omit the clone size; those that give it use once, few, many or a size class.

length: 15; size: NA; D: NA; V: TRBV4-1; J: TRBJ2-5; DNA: TGCGCCAGCAGCCCTACCCCCAAAAATGGTGAGACCCAGTACTTC; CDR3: CASSPTPKNGETQYF
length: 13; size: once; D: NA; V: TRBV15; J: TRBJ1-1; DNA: TGTGCCACCAGCAGAGATGGGGCGGCTGAAGCTTTCTTT; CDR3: CATSRDGAAEAFF
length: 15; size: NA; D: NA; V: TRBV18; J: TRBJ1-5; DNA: TGTGCCAGCTCAAGGACGGAGAATAGCAATCAGCCCCAGCATTTT; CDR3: CASSRTENSNQPQHF
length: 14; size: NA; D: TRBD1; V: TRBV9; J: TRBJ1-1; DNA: TGTGCCAGCAGCCGGGACAGGGTGAACACTGAAGCTTTCTTT; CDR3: CASSRDRVNTEAFF
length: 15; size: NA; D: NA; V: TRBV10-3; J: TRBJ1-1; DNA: TGTGCCATCAGTGACCCTCGGGCCCTGAACACTGAAGCTTTCTTT; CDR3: CAISDPRALNTEAFF
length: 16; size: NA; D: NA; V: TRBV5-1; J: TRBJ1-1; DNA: TGCGCCAGCAGCTTGGGATTTCAGGGCCTGAACACTGAAGCTTTCTTT; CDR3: CASSLGFQGLNTEAFF
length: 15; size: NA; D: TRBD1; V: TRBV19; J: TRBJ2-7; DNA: TGTGCCAGTAGTCTCGGACAGGGGGCTACCTACGAGCAGTACTTC; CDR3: CASSLGQGATYEQYF
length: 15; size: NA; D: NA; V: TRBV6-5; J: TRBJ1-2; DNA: TGTGCCAGCAGTTACTCCGCCAGGGCGGTGGGTGGCTACACCTTC; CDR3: CASSYSARAVGGYTF
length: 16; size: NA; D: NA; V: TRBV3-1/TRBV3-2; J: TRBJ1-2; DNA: TGTGCCAGCAGCCAAGCAAGGGGATTGAGAAACTATGGCTACACCTTC; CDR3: CASSQARGLRNYGYTF
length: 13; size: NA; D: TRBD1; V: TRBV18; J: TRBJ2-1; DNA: TGTGCCAGCTCTTCCTACAGGGGCGATGAGCAGTTCTTC; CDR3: CASSSYRGDEQFF
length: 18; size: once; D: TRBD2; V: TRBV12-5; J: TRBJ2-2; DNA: TGTGCTAGTGGTTTGGTAGCTAAGCGGGAGGGCCGCACCGGGGAGCTGTTTTTT; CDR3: CASGLVAKREGRTGELFF
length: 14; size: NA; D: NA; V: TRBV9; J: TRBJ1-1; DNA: TGTGCCAGCAGCTCCACAGCAGGGAGAAGTGAAGCTTTCTTT; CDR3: CASSSTAGRSEAFF
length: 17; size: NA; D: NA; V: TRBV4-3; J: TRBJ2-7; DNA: TGCGCCAGCAGCCAATCCATTTCCGGCCAGGTCTCCTACGAGCAGTACTTC; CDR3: CASSQSISGQVSYEQYF
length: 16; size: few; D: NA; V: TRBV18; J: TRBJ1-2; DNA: TGTGCCAGCTCACCAACAAGCATGACCCCTAACTATGGCTACACCTTC; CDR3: CASSPTSMTPNYGYTF
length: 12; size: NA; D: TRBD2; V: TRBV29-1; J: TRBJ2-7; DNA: TGCAGCGGCGGGGGTGGCTCCTACGAGCAGTACTTC; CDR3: CSGGGGSYEQYF
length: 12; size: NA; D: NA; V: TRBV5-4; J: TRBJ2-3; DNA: TGTGCCAGCAGAGCAGGAGGAGATACGCAGTATTTT; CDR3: CASRAGGDTQYF
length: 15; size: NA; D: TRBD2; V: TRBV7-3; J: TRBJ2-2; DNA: TGTGCCAGCAGCCCGGGAGGGCCAGGCACCGGGGAGCTGTTTTTT; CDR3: CASSPGGPGTGELFF
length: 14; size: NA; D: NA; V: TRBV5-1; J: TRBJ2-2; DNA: TGCGCCAGCAGCTTGTCACAGAACACCGGGGAGCTGTTTTTT; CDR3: CASSLSQNTGELFF
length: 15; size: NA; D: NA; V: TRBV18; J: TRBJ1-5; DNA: TGTGCCAGCTCACCAGGACAGATTAGCAATCAGCCCCAGCATTTT; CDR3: CASSPGQISNQPQHF
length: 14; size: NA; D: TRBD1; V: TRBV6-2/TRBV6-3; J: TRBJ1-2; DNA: TGTGCCAGCAGTTACGACGGGACAGGGAATGGCTACACCTTC; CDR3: CASSYDGTGNGYTF
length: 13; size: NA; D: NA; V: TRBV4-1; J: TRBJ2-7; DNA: TGCGCCAGCAGCCAGGAGGTTTACTACGAGCAGTACTTC; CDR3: CASSQEVYYEQYF
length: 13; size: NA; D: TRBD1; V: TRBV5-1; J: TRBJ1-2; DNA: TGCGCCACCACTACAGGGGGCGCCGATGGCTACACCTTC; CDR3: CATTTGGADGYTF
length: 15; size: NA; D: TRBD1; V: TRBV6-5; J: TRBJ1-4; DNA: TGTGCCAGCAGTTACGGGGGGACAGGAAATGAAAAACTGTTTTTT; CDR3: CASSYGGTGNEKLFF
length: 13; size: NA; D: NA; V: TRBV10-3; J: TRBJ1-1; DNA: TGTGCCATCAGTGATTTGGGGAACACTGAAGCTTTCTTT; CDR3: CAISDLGNTEAFF
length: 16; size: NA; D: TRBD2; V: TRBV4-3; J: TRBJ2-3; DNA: TGCGCCAGCAGCCAAGGCCCCGGGGGGGAGTCAGATACGCAGTATTTT; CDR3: CASSQGPGGESDTQYF
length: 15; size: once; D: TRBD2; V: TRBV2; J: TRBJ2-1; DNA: TGTGCCAGCAGTGCTTGGACTAGCGGATACAATGAGCAGTTCTTC; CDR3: CASSAWTSGYNEQFF
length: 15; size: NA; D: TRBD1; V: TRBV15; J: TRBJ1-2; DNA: TGTGCCACCAGCAGTGAATGGGACAGAAGCTATGGCTACACCTTC; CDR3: CATSSEWDRSYGYTF